Each of the 8 T cell receptor beta chains below was sequenced from the same sample in a study of CD8+ T cells in alopecia areata. The authors extracted RNA and reverse transcribed it into cDNA as the sequencing template. Data came from immunoSEQ multiplex PCR; TCRdb stores just in-frame clones and leaves some out. Among about 270,000 clones listed, 60% were seen once. The treatment here: oral pan-JAK inhibitor, 5-10 mg twice daily. The sample in question was CD4+ T cells sorted from blood, obtained around week 53, from a patient treated with tofacitinib. These receptors were obtained from a human donor with alopecia areata.

In its sample, this clone was seen many times. The J gene is TRBJ2-5, the V gene TRBV16, with unresolved D. Between the trimmed V and J ends, which lost 2 bases and 2 bases, there was a span of 9 bases. The CDR3 runs to 14 residues. The V gene's germline CDR1 is KGHSY and CDR2 FQNENV. CDR3 protein: CASSQGQQQETQYF. The CDR3 DNA reads as TGTGCCAGCAGCCAAGGGCAGCAACAAGAGACCCAGTACTTC.

The chain uses TRBV29-1 and TRBJ2-7, with 7 bases aligning to TRBD1. Germline loops: CDR1 SQVTM, CDR2 ANQGSEA. The CDR3 runs 11 residues. V trimming: 4 bases; J trimming: 3 bases; junction bases outside the gene matches: 0. CDR3 bases: TGCAGCGTTGGGGACAGCTACGAGCAGTACTTC. It codes for CSVGDSYEQYF.

V gene TRBV5-1 combines with J gene TRBJ2-3; D is ambiguous. Looked up from germline, CDR1 is SGHRS and CDR2 is YFSETQ. With 4 bases removed from V and 1 base from J, the gap between germline ends came to 10 bases. The CDR3 totals 14 residues. This chain's CDR3 is CASSPRVGTDTQYF. The CDR3 DNA reads as TGCGCCAGCAGCCCCCGTGTGGGCACAGATACGCAGTATTTT.

Only a few counts were recorded for this clone. The chain couples TRBV29-1 to TRBJ2-3; D is ambiguous. This CDR3 is built from 15 residues. The V end was cut by 6 bases, the J end by 0 bases, with 16 bases between. The V gene's germline CDR1 is SQVTM and CDR2 ANQGSEA. CDR3 in amino acids: CSVHGSILSTDTQYF. The CDR3 DNA is TGCAGCGTCCATGGGTCCATATTAAGCACAGATACGCAGTATTTT.

This clone was observed a few times. The gene calls are TRBV5-1 and TRBJ2-6; D is undetermined. Germline CDR1 is SGHRS and CDR2 is YFSETQ. Deletions cut 3 bases from V and 0 bases from J, with 7 bases between. This CDR3 has 15 residues. The CDR3 protein is CASSSLASGANVLTF. The CDR3 DNA reads TGCGCCAGCAGCTCCCTCGCCTCTGGGGCCAACGTCCTGACTTTC.

This rearrangement joins TRBV5-1 to TRBJ2-3, with TRBD2 identical over 8 bases. Per the germline V gene, CDR1 is SGHRS and CDR2 is YFSETQ. V lost 6 bases and J lost 5; bases outside the gene matches: 14. The CDR3 has 16 amino acids. The chain's CDR3 is CASNPWAAGGGDTQYF. In nucleotides, the CDR3 is TGCGCCAGCAACCCTTGGGCTGCGGGGGGCGGAGATACGCAGTATTTT.

This rearrangement joins TRBV6-5 to TRBJ1-4; D is unresolved. V gave up 8 bases and J gave up 6 bases, with 16 bases separating them. The CDR3 length is 14 residues. Germline assignment: CDR1 MNHEY and CDR2 SVGAGI. The DNA for the CDR3 is TGTGCCAGCTCCAACTTGGGTGGCTATGAAAAACTGTTTTTT. Its translation: CASSNLGGYEKLFF.

This clone was picked up a small number of times. V and J are TRBV10-3 and TRBJ1-5, with D perhaps matching TRBD1 (6 bases). The V and J ends lost 5 bases and 6 bases respectively, with 14 bases between them. The CDR3 totals 14 residues. Germline assignment: CDR1 ENHRY and CDR2 SYGVKD. Here the CDR3 DNA reads TGTGCCATCAGTCCGGACAGTTCGGGTCAGCCCCAGCATTTT. Protein product: CAISPDSSGQPQHF.